This entry concerns a single T cell receptor beta chain. What it recognizes is unknown. Trimming cost V 7 bases and J 8 bases; bases outside gene matches: 9. From germline, CDR1 is MNHNS and CDR2 SASEGT. CDR3 length equals 13 residues. After isolation, RNA underwent reverse transcription to generate cDNA as the sequencing template. TCRdb keeps only in-frame clones here, not all; method: immunoSEQ multiplex PCR. The sample comprises roughly 250,000 clones, around 67% of which are singletons, and more than 0.95% rests with the top ten. This sample was included in a study of CD8+ T cells in alopecia areata. About the research overall: Those patients who were treated received oral tofacitinib, which was given at 5 to 10 mg twice daily for moderate-to-severe alopecia areata. The drug, tofacitinib, lasted 6 to 18 months, followed by 6 months off drug.

Overall study results and limits: Scalp samples also contribute reads from the resident alphabeta T cells found in normal skin.

This clonotype was obtained from a human donor with alopecia areata. The chain employs TRBV6-1 and TRBJ2-3; 7 bases are a match to TRBD1. The sample was CD4+ T cells sorted from blood, taken at week 0. The DNA of the CDR3 is TGTGCCAGCATTGGCAGGGGGTTTGCTACGCAGTATTTT. Amino acids: CASIGRGFATQYF.